What follows is one T cell receptor (beta chain) and its context. Its antigen is not identified. TCR beta VDJ and CDR3 profiles were obtained from a genomic DNA template. From the reads, TCRdb called clonotypes with MiXCR, one entry per CDR3 protein. The sample has 160,000 or so distinct CDR3 sequences, around 48% seen once. This sample is part of a study of CD8+CD57+ T cells in acquired aplastic anemia. Study information: Sorted CD4+ and CD8+ cells yielded 3 to 3.5 ug of DNA on average.

General study findings and limits: Found in both controls and patients were approximately 31 CD8+ CDR3 sequences. Researchers reported that CD8+ Simpson's diversity was not significantly different in patients versus controls.

Patients picked for sequencing had shown CD8+CD57+ cell expansion detected by flow cytometry. No therapy had been given to the patients at the time of blood sampling. Germline V gene data show CDR1 as LNHNV and CDR2 as YYDKDF (reference sequence). Trimming took 8 bases from V and 3 from J, leaving 14 bases between them. The CDR3 length is 13 residues. This chain links TRBV15 with TRBJ2-7; the D is unclear. The specimen was sorted CD4+, CD8+, or CD8+CD57+ T cells (not recorded which) from PBMCs. This TCR came from a human donor with aplastic anemia. CDR3 sequence: CATSPSRYYEQYF. CDR3 in DNA: TGTGCCACCTCCCCGTCCCGTTACTACGAGCAGTACTTC. The full variable domain, rest sourced from reference TRBV15 and TRBJ2-7, is DAMVIQNPRYQVTQFGKPVTLSCSQTLNHNVMYWYQQKSSQAPKLLFHYYDKDFNNEADTPDNFQSRRPNTSFCFLDIRSPGLGDTAMYLCATSPSRYYEQYFGPGTRLTVT.